The 13 T cell receptor beta chains reported below all come from one sample, sequenced in a study of blood T cells in healthy people across ages. Alongside a J-beta primer mix, a sample-barcoded 5' primer served in a second PCR lasting roughly 6 to 11 cycles. From the 5' RACE reads, TCRdb called clonotypes with MiXCR, one entry per CDR3 protein. Among more than 650,000 distinct CDR3 sequences listed, about a fifth were seen once. The material sequenced was blood. The receptors shown here come from a man between 65 and 85 years old in good health.

This clonotype was counted between two and nine times. The chain joins TRBV7-9 to TRBJ1-1; maybe TRBD1 (5 bases). The V gene lost 6 bases and the J gene lost 6 bases, with 14 bases spanning the gap. CDR1 and CDR2 (germline): SEHNR, FQNEAQ (reference sequence). CDR3 size: 13 residues. The chain's CDR3 is CASSSGRDAEAFF. The CDR3, as DNA: TGTGCCAGCAGTTCCGGACGGGACGCTGAAGCTTTCTTT.

This clonotype was seen a handful of times. The V and J genes are TRBV7-2 and TRBJ2-7; 8 bases agree with TRBD2. Trimming took 5 bases from V and 4 from J; bases not matched to a gene: 10. Germline lookup yields CDR1 SGHTA and CDR2 FQGNSA. The CDR3 runs to 15 residues. The CDR3 spells CASSPIAGRGYEQYV. DNA of the CDR3: TGTGCCAGCAGCCCAATAGCGGGGCGGGGGTACGAGCAGTACGTC.

In this sample, this clonotype turned up a few times. CDR3 DNA sequence: TGTGCCAGCTCACCACAAAATGCAGGCCCTAGGATTCAGTACTTC. Encoded protein: CASSPQNAGPRIQYF. The chain links TRBV18 to TRBJ2-4; D is unresolved. CDR1 and CDR2 (germline): KGHSH, LQKENI. This CDR3 comprises 15 residues. The V end was cut by 1 base, the J end by 10 bases, with 17 bases between.

The chain has TRBV11-2 and TRBJ1-1; TRBD1 matches 12 bases. This CDR3 region has 20 residues. V shed 6 bases and J 4 bases; nucleotides not matched to a gene: 21. The germline V gene encodes CDR1 SGHAT and CDR2 FQNNGV. This CDR3 is CASSRRIRDRGLKGSTEAFF. DNA of the CDR3: TGTGCCAGCAGTCGTCGTATCCGGGACAGGGGGCTAAAAGGGTCCACTGAAGCTTTCTTT. The full variable domain, completed using reference TRBV11-2 and TRBJ1-1, is EAGVAQSPRYKIIEKRQSVAFWCNPISGHATLYWYQQILGQGPKLLIQFQNNGVVDDSQLPKDRFSAERLKGVDSTLKIQPAKLEDSAVYLCASSRRIRDRGLKGSTEAFFGQGTRLTVV.

Remarks on this clonotype: Compared with germline, one end of the junction differs, possibly owing to a read error. This chain joins TRBV6-1 and TRBJ2-3; 7 nucleotides match TRBD2. Per germline, CDR1 MNHNS and CDR2 SASEGT. The CDR3 extends over 18 amino acids. The CDR3, as DNA: TGTGCCAGCAGTGAAGGGACTGGAGGGACTACCTTCACAGATACGCAGTATTTC. Amino acids: CASSEGTGGTTFTDTQYF.

The chain has TRBV6-6 and TRBJ1-5; 11 bases align to TRBD1. Germline CDR1 and CDR2: MNHNY and SVGAGI (reference sequence). This CDR3 is built from 16 residues. Trimming cost V 0 bases and J 7 bases; bases outside gene matches: 5. The CDR3 DNA is TGTGCCAGCAGTTACTCGGACAGGGGGCATACACAGCCCCAGCATTTT. The encoded protein is CASSYSDRGHTQPQHF.

This clonotype was observed a handful of times. V is TRBV12-3 or TRBV12-4 and J is TRBJ1-6, with D possibly being TRBD1 (5 bases). The germline V and J ends were trimmed by 6 bases and 8 bases, with 11 bases remaining between them. The CDR3 is made up of 13 amino acids. The CDR3 region has the DNA TGTGCCAGCAGCGAGGCAGGGCATTCACCCCTCCACTTT. This codes for CASSEAGHSPLHF.

As concerns this clonotype: At one end, the junction sequence differs from germline, possibly due to a read error. The CDR3: CAGSAGANVLTF. The CDR3 coding sequence is TGTGCCGGCAGTGCTGGGGCCAACGTCCTGACTTTC. This rearrangement joins TRBV6-1 to TRBJ2-6; D is uncertain. Per the germline V gene, CDR1 is MNHNS and CDR2 is SASEGT. The CDR3 consists of 12 residues.

This chain connects TRBV12-3 or TRBV12-4 to TRBJ1-2, with 9 positions matching TRBD1. The CDR3 extends over 15 amino acids. V trimming: 5 bases; J trimming: 3 bases; junction bases outside the gene matches: 7. CDR3 region: CASSRHRGQDYGYTF. CDR3 nucleotides: TGTGCCAGCAGTCGCCACAGGGGGCAGGACTATGGCTACACCTTC.

This clonotype appeared a few times. V usage is TRBV20-1 and J usage is TRBJ1-2; tentative D call: TRBD1 (5 bases). V was clipped by 6 bases and J by 13 bases, with 18 bases between them. Germline CDR1 and CDR2: DFQATT and SNEGSKA (reference sequence). CDR3 size: 11 residues. The CDR3 is CSALGGTPTTF. CDR3 coding DNA: TGCAGTGCCCTTGGGGGGACCCCGACCACCTTC.

The chain combines TRBV24-1 with TRBJ2-3; D is perhaps TRBD2 (5 bases). The CDR3 is made up of 14 amino acids. The V end lost 4 bases, the J end lost 5 bases, and 12 bases lay between the germline ends. CDR1 is KGHDR and CDR2 is SFDVKD in the germline V gene. The CDR3 DNA reads as TGTGCCACCAGTGACGGACGGGGTGGAGATACGCAGTATTTT. This gives the protein CATSDGRGGDTQYF.

In its sample, this clonotype was seen a few times. The chain employs TRBV29-1 and TRBJ2-3; TRBD1 is a possible D gene (6 bases). This CDR3 is built from 13 residues. CDR1 and CDR2 (germline): SQVTM, ANQGSEA. V dropped 7 bases and J dropped 4 bases, with 15 bases sitting between them. DNA of the CDR3: TGCAGCGCCAACAGGGACGGGGCAGATACGCAGTATTTT. Translating gives CSANRDGADTQYF.

The table lists this clonotype with a few counts. The rearrangement joins TRBV7-2 to TRBJ2-3, with TRBD2 identical over 8 bases. The CDR3 covers 16 residues. With V trimmed by 5 bases and J by 3 bases, 10 bases remained unmatched. Germline V gene data show CDR1 as SGHTA and CDR2 as FQGNSA. Here the CDR3 DNA reads TGTGCCAGCAGCACCCAGCGGGGGCTAGGGACAGATACGCAGTATTTT. Translated, it gives CASSTQRGLGTDTQYF. The whole variable domain, filled in from reference TRBV7-2 and TRBJ2-3, reads GAGVSQSPSNKVTEKGKDVELRCDPISGHTALYWYRQSLGQGLEFLIYFQGNSAPDKSGLPSDRFSAERTGGSVSTLTIQRTQQEDSAVYLCASSTQRGLGTDTQYFGPGTRLTVL.